Shown below are 21 T cell receptor beta chains from a single sample sequenced in a study of read filtering for tumor transcriptome and immune sequencing. Molecular barcoded adaptors covering alpha/delta and beta/gamma chains were used on 400 to 450 ng RNA. A single record per CDR3 protein comes from TCRdb applying MiXCR to the reads. Among 75,000 to 95,000 distinct CDR3 sequences listed, roughly 21% were seen once. Sequencing was done on a sample of a population of CD138-negative cells sorted from bone marrow. Source of these receptors: a donor aged 40 or over with multiple myeloma.

This clonotype was detected ten times or more. The J gene is TRBJ2-2, the V gene TRBV11-1; no clear D. The length of the CDR3 is 15 residues. Germline values: CDR1 SGHAT, CDR2 FQDESV (reference sequence). V was pared by 3 bases and J by 2 bases, with 10 bases between. CDR3 sequence: CASSFAYSNTGELFF. The CDR3 DNA reads TGTGCCAGCAGCTTTGCCTACTCCAACACCGGGGAGCTGTTTTTT. The full variable domain, completed using reference TRBV11-1 and TRBJ2-2, is EAEVAQSPRYKITEKSQAVAFWCDPISGHATLYWYRQILGQGPELLVQFQDESVVDDSQLPKDRFSAERLKGVDSTLKIQPAELGDSAMYLCASSFAYSNTGELFFGEGSRLTVL.

The chain joins TRBV27 to TRBJ2-7; D tentatively reads TRBD1 or TRBD2 (5 bases each). Germline V CDR1 and CDR2: MNHEY, SMNVEV (reference sequence). This CDR3 region has 12 residues. With 6 bases removed from V and 9 bases from J, the gap between germline ends came to 15 bases. The CDR3 DNA is TGTGCCAGCAGAGACCGGGACCAAGGGCAGTACTTC. Translation: CASRDRDQGQYF.

Of note for this clonotype: One base away lies a much larger clone, so this may be a sequencing read error. The J gene is TRBJ2-6, the V gene TRBV7-2; 8 positions match TRBD2. The J segment lost 2 bases and the V segment lost 10 bases, leaving 10 bases of the junction unmatched. This CDR3 has 16 amino acids. Germline V gives CDR1 SGHTA, CDR2 FQGNSA. CDR3 amino acids: CANTRAGGPGANVLTF. The CDR3 DNA reads as TGTGCCAACACCAGGGCGGGGGGCCCTGGGGCCAACGTCCTGACTTTC.

Concerning this clonotype itself: One end of the junction is discordant with germline, which a read error may explain. The chain recombines TRBV19 with TRBJ2-1, with no clear D. CDR3 length equals 13 residues. CDR1 LNHDA and CDR2 SQIVND come from the germline V gene (reference sequence). CDR3 residues: CASSIRTYNEQLF. In DNA form, the CDR3 reads TGTGCCAGTAGTATACGAACATACAATGAGCAGCTCTTC.

There are many counts of this clonotype. The gene calls are TRBV19 and TRBJ1-2; TRBD1 matches at 9 bases. Germline loops: CDR1 LNHDA, CDR2 SQIVND (reference sequence). The junction had 9 bases not matched to a gene; V was cut back by 4 bases and J by 12 bases. The CDR3 covers 13 residues. Here the CDR3 DNA reads TGTGCCAGTAGTACTGGGACAGGGAGGGACGACACCTTC. Translating it yields CASSTGTGRDDTF.

Comment on this clonotype: It may be a read error: a sequence one base away is much more abundant. The rearrangement links TRBV27 to TRBJ2-2; tentative D call: TRBD2 (6 bases). Germline V gives CDR1 MNHEY, CDR2 SMNVEV (reference sequence). This CDR3 contains 12 residues. In DNA form, the CDR3 reads TGTGCCAGCGGTAGGCGGACCGGGGGGCTGTTTTTT. Encoded protein: CASGRRTGGLFF.

This clonotype has ten or more counts. The CDR3 sequence is CSATDQGGGEAFF. In DNA form, the CDR3 reads TGCAGTGCTACCGACCAGGGGGGAGGTGAAGCTTTCTTT. The rearrangement uses TRBV20-1 and TRBJ1-1; 7 nucleotides match TRBD1. Germline-derived CDR1 and CDR2 are DFQATT and SNEGSKA (reference sequence). The ends lost 4 bases at V and 7 bases at J; junction bases unmatched: 9. The CDR3 is 13 residues long.

There are many counts of this clonotype. The chain recombines TRBV30 with TRBJ1-5; D is possibly TRBD1 (5 bases). Germline V gene sequence: CDR1 GTSNPN, CDR2 SVGIG (reference sequence). The V and J ends lost 0 bases and 6 bases respectively, with 12 bases between them. The CDR3 has 14 residues. The CDR3 DNA sequence: TGTGCCTGGAGTGTACGAGGGGTTCGTCAGCCCCAGCATTTT. Translation gives CAWSVRGVRQPQHF.

This clonotype showed up many times. V gene TRBV5-1 combines with J gene TRBJ2-5; D possibly matches TRBD1 or TRBD2 (5 bases each). Trimming took 5 bases from V and 7 from J, leaving 27 bases between them. From germline, CDR1 is SGHRS and CDR2 YFSETQ. This CDR3 contains 17 residues. This chain's CDR3 is CASRQEVWDARRRTQYF. The CDR3 bases are TGCGCCAGCAGACAGGAGGTGTGGGACGCCCGCCGCCGGACCCAGTACTTC.

This clonotype occurred many times. The V and J genes are TRBV5-6 and TRBJ2-5, with D tentatively TRBD1 or TRBD2 (5 bases each). Trimming removed 3 bases at V and 4 bases at J, with 13 bases between. The CDR3 has 14 residues. Germline CDR1 and CDR2: SGHDT and YYEEEE. CDR3 bases: TGTGCCAGCAGCTCTTTTGGGACGTCAGAGACCCAGTACTTC. This encodes CASSSFGTSETQYF.

To note about this clonotype: The junction shows a germline mismatch at one end, possibly a read error. The rearrangement joins TRBV5-1 to TRBJ1-1, with D perhaps matching TRBD1 (6 bases). Germline-derived CDR1 and CDR2 are SGHRS and YFSETQ. The CDR3 is 14 residues long. CDR3 in amino acids: CASSQTRGDTEAFF. The CDR3 DNA reads TGTGCCAGCAGCCAGACAAGGGGGGACACTGAAGCTTTCTTT.

There are many counts of this clonotype. CDR3 loop: CSARVQINTEAFF. CDR3 coding DNA: TGCAGTGCTAGGGTCCAGATTAACACTGAAGCTTTCTTT. The gene calls are TRBV20-1 and TRBJ1-1, with D uncertain. CDR1 and CDR2 (germline): DFQATT, SNEGSKA (reference sequence). The CDR3 length is 13 residues. V dropped 3 bases and J dropped 2 bases, with 10 bases sitting between them.

The chain uses TRBV2 and TRBJ2-3; no clear D. CDR3 length: 12 amino acids. Germline CDR1 reads SNHLY; CDR2 reads FYNNEI. Between the trimmed V and J ends, which lost 5 bases and 6 bases, there was a span of 9 bases. The CDR3 nucleotides read TGTGCCAGCAGTACAGATAGGGATACGCAGTATTTT. The encoded protein is CASSTDRDTQYF. The full variable domain, completed using reference TRBV2 and TRBJ2-3, is EPEVTQTPSHQVTQMGQEVILRCVPISNHLYFYWYRQILGQKVEFLVSFYNNEISEKSEIFDDQFSVERPDGSNFTLKIRSTKLEDSAMYFCASSTDRDTQYFGPGTRLTVL.

The V and J genes are TRBV7-9 and TRBJ2-5; the D gene is possibly TRBD1 (6 bases). The V end was cut by 5 bases, the J end by 5 bases, with 15 bases between. The germline V gene encodes CDR1 SEHNR and CDR2 FQNEAQ (reference sequence). The length of the CDR3 is 14 residues. The CDR3 nucleotides read TGTGCCAGCAGCCCAGGGGCTGGCACGGAGACCCAGTACTTC. Residues: CASSPGAGTETQYF. Full variable domain (missing parts from reference TRBV7-9 and TRBJ2-5): DTGVSQNPRHKITKRGQNVTFRCDPISEHNRLYWYRQTLGQGPEFLTYFQNEAQLEKSRLLSDRFSAERPKGSFSTLEIQRTEQGDSAMYLCASSPGAGTETQYFGPGTRLLVL.

This clonotype has a handful of counts. The J gene is TRBJ1-2, the V gene TRBV18; D not resolved. V was trimmed by 3 bases and J by 4 bases, leaving 9 bases between them. There are 13 residues in the CDR3. CDR1 and CDR2 from the germline V gene are KGHSH and LQKENI. CDR3 loop: CASSPWTSYGYTF. The CDR3 DNA reads as TGTGCCAGCTCACCCTGGACCAGCTATGGCTACACCTTC. Together with reference TRBV18 and TRBJ1-2, the CDR3 gives the full variable domain: NAGVMQNPRHLVRRRGQEARLRCSPMKGHSHVYWYRQLPEEGLKFMVYLQKENIIDESGMPKERFSAEFPKEGPSILRIQQVVRGDSAAYFCASSPWTSYGYTFGSGTRLTVV.

CDR3 in DNA: TGCGCCAGCAGCTTGGCTCGCTATTTCTCAGATACGCAGTATTTT. This encodes CASSLARYFSDTQYF. This chain joins TRBV5-1 and TRBJ2-3; D call uncertain. Looked up from germline, CDR1 is SGHRS and CDR2 is YFSETQ. The CDR3 is 15 residues long. Trimming took off 0 bases at V and 4 bases at J, with 12 bases between the two ends.

There are many counts of this clonotype. The chain is built from TRBV20-1 and TRBJ2-2; D gene ambiguous. The CDR3 loop spans 15 amino acids. The germline V gene has CDR1 DFQATT and CDR2 SNEGSKA (reference sequence). V was clipped by 0 bases and J by 4 bases, with 12 bases between them. This CDR3 is CSARDPQSITGELFF. The CDR3 DNA reads TGCAGTGCTAGAGATCCTCAGAGCATCACCGGGGAGCTGTTTTTT.

This clonotype has more than one count but fewer than ten. The chain links TRBV5-1 to TRBJ2-3, with TRBD2 identical over 9 bases. In germline, CDR1 is SGHRS, CDR2 YFSETQ. The CDR3 runs to 18 residues. Trimming cost V 1 base and J 0 bases; bases outside gene matches: 9. The CDR3 nucleotides read TGCGCCAGCAGCTTGCCCACACTAGCGGGCCTTAGCACAGATACGCAGTATTTT. Its protein product is CASSLPTLAGLSTDTQYF.

This chain joins TRBV27 and TRBJ1-5, with D perhaps matching TRBD1 (6 bases). Germline V gene data show CDR1 as MNHEY and CDR2 as SMNVEV (reference sequence). This CDR3 is 16 amino acids long. Trimming cost V 6 bases and J 5 bases, with 20 bases left between them. The CDR3 nucleotides read TGTGCCAGCAGACCGAGCTGGACAGTCCCAGATCAGCCCCAGCATTTT. It is translated as CASRPSWTVPDQPQHF.

The sample holds many counts of this clonotype. V usage is TRBV5-1 and J usage is TRBJ2-3; TRBD1 matches at 8 bases. The CDR3 extends over 16 amino acids. V was pared by 0 bases and J by 4 bases, with 7 bases of the junction left unmatched. Germline V gives CDR1 SGHRS, CDR2 YFSETQ. The CDR3 loop is CASSLGPQGAADTQYF. CDR3 coding DNA: TGCGCCAGCAGCTTGGGTCCTCAGGGGGCGGCAGATACGCAGTATTTT.

This clonotype was recorded at least ten times. The chain is built from TRBV5-5 and TRBJ1-2; the match to TRBD1 covers 7 bases. Trimming at V came to 2 bases and at J to 2 bases, leaving 3 bases not matched to a gene. The germline gives CDR1 SGHKS, CDR2 YYEKEE (reference sequence). This CDR3 is built from 14 residues. The CDR3 region is CASSFLGQNYGYTF. In DNA, the CDR3 is TGTGCCAGCAGCTTCTTGGGACAGAACTATGGCTACACCTTC.